Listed below are T cell receptor beta chains from one sample, sequenced in a study of cytomegalovirus exposure and HLA in healthy donors. Here immunoSEQ multiplex PCR was the method, and the copy in TCRdb shows in-frame clones only, minus some. Recorded for this sample: around 33,000 clones. Sequenced input: PBMCs. Receptors were obtained from a woman aged 40 to 50 in good health and CMV-seropositive. Both conserved end residues are part of each CDR3. A D gene is named only where the DNA matches it firmly.

D gene: TRBD2; CDR3 length: 15; J gene: TRBJ2-1; V gene: TRBV7-9; CDR3 protein: CASSPGLAGGSEQFF; CDR3 DNA: TGTGCCAGCAGCCCGGGACTAGCGGGAGGGTCTGAGCAGTTCTTC
D gene: TRBD2; CDR3 length: 14; J gene: TRBJ2-2; V gene: TRBV4-1; CDR3 protein: CASSQEGGPGELFF; CDR3 DNA: TGCGCCAGCAGCCAGGAGGGAGGGCCCGGGGAGCTGTTTTTT
D gene: TRBD2; CDR3 length: 18; J gene: TRBJ2-7; V gene: TRBV7-9; CDR3 protein: CASSPGRFSGRGSYEQYF; CDR3 DNA: TGTGCCAGCAGCCCAGGACGGTTTAGCGGGAGAGGCTCCTACGAGCAGTACTTC
D gene: .; CDR3 length: 14; J gene: TRBJ2-7; V gene: TRBV11-2; CDR3 protein: CASSLGGTAYEQYF; CDR3 DNA: TGTGCCAGCAGCTTAGGCGGGACAGCCTACGAGCAGTACTTC
D gene: .; CDR3 length: 18; J gene: TRBJ2-1; V gene: TRBV18; CDR3 protein: CASSYDGVAATGSNEQFF; CDR3 DNA: TGTGCCAGCTCGTACGACGGGGTAGCGGCGACTGGGAGCAATGAGCAGTTCTTC
D gene: TRBD1; CDR3 length: 18; J gene: TRBJ2-7; V gene: TRBV23-1; CDR3 protein: CASNGGDRDVAASYEQYF; CDR3 DNA: TGCGCCAGCAACGGTGGGGACAGGGACGTTGCGGCTAGCTACGAGCAGTACTTC
D gene: TRBD1; CDR3 length: 14; J gene: TRBJ2-1; V gene: TRBV29-1; CDR3 protein: CSASGTDNYNEQFF; CDR3 DNA: TGCAGCGCCTCCGGGACAGATAACTACAATGAGCAGTTCTTC
D gene: .; CDR3 length: 14; J gene: TRBJ2-1; V gene: TRBV28; CDR3 protein: CASAGFVVYNEQFF; CDR3 DNA: TGTGCCAGCGCGGGATTTGTGGTCTACAATGAGCAGTTCTTC
D gene: .; CDR3 length: 15; J gene: TRBJ2-4; V gene: TRBV19; CDR3 protein: CASSIGVLAKNIQYF; CDR3 DNA: TGTGCCAGTAGTATCGGGGTCCTAGCCAAAAACATTCAGTACTTC
D gene: .; CDR3 length: 15; J gene: TRBJ1-1; V gene: TRBV10-1; CDR3 protein: CASSESGRPGGEAFF; CDR3 DNA: TGCGCCAGCAGTGAGAGTGGCCGCCCGGGTGGCGAAGCTTTCTTT
D gene: .; CDR3 length: 12; J gene: TRBJ1-1; V gene: TRBV12-5; CDR3 protein: CASGLVGGAAFF; CDR3 DNA: TGTGCTAGTGGTTTGGTAGGGGGAGCCGCTTTCTTT
D gene: .; CDR3 length: 14; J gene: TRBJ1-1; V gene: TRBV19; CDR3 protein: CASSISSSNTEAFF; CDR3 DNA: TGTGCCAGTAGTATTTCCAGTTCTAACACTGAAGCTTTCTTT
D gene: TRBD2; CDR3 length: 15; J gene: TRBJ2-7; V gene: TRBV7-3; CDR3 protein: CASSPGTSGSTEQYF; CDR3 DNA: TGTGCCAGCAGCCCCGGGACTAGCGGGAGTACCGAGCAGTACTTC
D gene: .; CDR3 length: 13; J gene: TRBJ1-1; V gene: TRBV19; CDR3 protein: CASSIGGYTEAFF; CDR3 DNA: TGTGCCAGTAGTATCGGGGGTTACACTGAAGCTTTCTTT
D gene: TRBD1; CDR3 length: 14; J gene: TRBJ2-3; V gene: TRBV9; CDR3 protein: CASSRGGGTDTQYF; CDR3 DNA: TGTGCCAGCAGCCGAGGGGGCGGCACAGATACGCAGTATTTT
D gene: TRBD2; CDR3 length: 17; J gene: TRBJ2-2; V gene: TRBV30; CDR3 protein: CAWSAPGVAGVAGELFF; CDR3 DNA: TGTGCCTGGAGCGCCCCTGGGGTAGCGGGAGTGGCCGGGGAGCTGTTTTTT
D gene: .; CDR3 length: 14; J gene: TRBJ1-1; V gene: TRBV19; CDR3 protein: CASSQSTGLSKAFF; CDR3 DNA: TGTGCCAGTAGCCAATCAACAGGCCTGAGTAAAGCTTTCTTT
D gene: .; CDR3 length: 14; J gene: TRBJ1-1; V gene: TRBV7-9; CDR3 protein: CASSLVFTGGEAFF; CDR3 DNA: TGTGCCAGCAGCTTAGTTTTTACGGGGGGTGAAGCTTTCTTT
D gene: TRBD1; CDR3 length: 15; J gene: TRBJ2-2; V gene: TRBV30; CDR3 protein: CAWSVQGRGTGELFF; CDR3 DNA: TGTGCCTGGAGTGTACAGGGGCGAGGCACCGGGGAGCTGTTTTTT
D gene: TRBD2; CDR3 length: 16; J gene: TRBJ2-3; V gene: TRBV4-3; CDR3 protein: CASSQAAAGDTDTQYF; CDR3 DNA: TGCGCCAGCAGCCAAGCGGCGGCGGGAGATACAGATACGCAGTATTTT
D gene: .; CDR3 length: 11; J gene: TRBJ1-2; V gene: TRBV20-1; CDR3 protein: CSADSAQGYTF; CDR3 DNA: TGCAGTGCTGACAGCGCCCAGGGCTACACCTTC
D gene: .; CDR3 length: 15; J gene: TRBJ2-5; V gene: TRBV5-1; CDR3 protein: CASSSPSVLSETQYF; CDR3 DNA: TGCGCCAGCAGCTCGCCCTCGGTGTTGTCGGAGACCCAGTACTTC
D gene: .; CDR3 length: 12; J gene: TRBJ1-1; V gene: TRBV11-3; CDR3 protein: CASSRGYTEAFF; CDR3 DNA: TGTGCCAGCAGTCGGGGGTACACTGAAGCTTTCTTT
D gene: .; CDR3 length: 12; J gene: TRBJ2-7; V gene: TRBV5-4; CDR3 protein: CASRPGGYEQYF; CDR3 DNA: TGTGCCAGCAGACCCGGGGGCTACGAGCAGTACTTC
D gene: .; CDR3 length: 13; J gene: TRBJ1-5; V gene: TRBV19; CDR3 protein: CASASEGEQPQHF; CDR3 DNA: TGTGCCAGTGCCAGTGAGGGGGAACAGCCCCAGCATTTT
D gene: .; CDR3 length: 15; J gene: TRBJ2-3; V gene: TRBV4-1; CDR3 protein: CASSQDGGRTDTQYF; CDR3 DNA: TGCGCCAGCAGCCAAGATGGAGGGAGGACAGATACGCAGTATTTT
D gene: .; CDR3 length: 14; J gene: TRBJ1-4; V gene: TRBV19; CDR3 protein: CASSPLGRGEKLFF; CDR3 DNA: TGTGCCAGTAGCCCTCTGGGTCGGGGTGAAAAACTGTTTTTT
D gene: .; CDR3 length: 12; J gene: TRBJ2-5; V gene: TRBV7-9; CDR3 protein: CASSFGGETQYF; CDR3 DNA: TGTGCCAGCAGCTTCGGGGGAGAGACCCAGTACTTC
D gene: TRBD2; CDR3 length: 18; J gene: TRBJ2-3; V gene: TRBV2; CDR3 protein: CASSDGGGLAGSQDTQYF; CDR3 DNA: TGTGCCAGCAGTGACGGGGGGGGACTAGCGGGATCCCAAGATACGCAGTATTTT
D gene: TRBD2; CDR3 length: 17; J gene: TRBJ2-1; V gene: TRBV28; CDR3 protein: CASSSLLPGLARNEQFF; CDR3 DNA: TGTGCCAGCAGTTCACTACTACCAGGACTAGCCCGCAATGAGCAGTTCTTC
D gene: TRBD1; CDR3 length: 13; J gene: TRBJ2-3; V gene: TRBV5-4; CDR3 protein: CASSTTGVDTQYF; CDR3 DNA: TGTGCCAGCAGCACAACAGGGGTAGATACGCAGTATTTT
D gene: .; CDR3 length: 15; J gene: TRBJ2-5; V gene: TRBV4-3; CDR3 protein: CASSQDRAGGETQYF; CDR3 DNA: TGCGCCAGCAGCCAAGATAGGGCAGGAGGGGAGACCCAGTACTTC
D gene: TRBD1; CDR3 length: 16; J gene: TRBJ2-3; V gene: TRBV27; CDR3 protein: CASSLSRTGGTDTQYF; CDR3 DNA: TGTGCCAGCAGTTTATCGAGAACAGGGGGGACAGATACGCAGTATTTT
D gene: TRBD2; CDR3 length: 15; J gene: TRBJ2-5; V gene: TRBV5-6; CDR3 protein: CASSALAGGQETQYF; CDR3 DNA: TGTGCCAGCAGCGCACTAGCGGGAGGCCAAGAGACCCAGTACTTC
D gene: .; CDR3 length: 13; J gene: TRBJ1-5; V gene: TRBV30; CDR3 protein: CAWSQGLDQPQHF; CDR3 DNA: TGTGCCTGGAGTCAAGGACTGGACCAGCCCCAGCATTTT
D gene: .; CDR3 length: 13; J gene: TRBJ2-7; V gene: TRBV29-1; CDR3 protein: CSVTAGQTYEQYF; CDR3 DNA: TGCAGCGTTACCGCGGGACAGACTTACGAGCAGTACTTC
D gene: .; CDR3 length: 16; J gene: TRBJ1-5; V gene: TRBV6-1; CDR3 protein: CASSELTAYSNQPQHF; CDR3 DNA: TGTGCCAGCAGTGAGTTGACAGCCTATAGCAATCAGCCCCAGCATTTT
D gene: .; CDR3 length: 14; J gene: TRBJ2-3; V gene: TRBV9; CDR3 protein: CASSVVGSADTQYF; CDR3 DNA: TGTGCCAGCAGCGTAGTCGGGAGTGCAGATACGCAGTATTTT
D gene: .; CDR3 length: 15; J gene: TRBJ2-2; V gene: TRBV19; CDR3 protein: CASSIAGSNTGELFF; CDR3 DNA: TGTGCCAGTAGTATAGCCGGGTCGAACACCGGGGAGCTGTTTTTT
D gene: TRBD2; CDR3 length: 15; J gene: TRBJ2-3; V gene: TRBV10-1; CDR3 protein: CASSGRTSGSDTQYF; CDR3 DNA: TGCGCCAGCAGTGGGAGGACTAGCGGGAGCGATACGCAGTATTTT
D gene: .; CDR3 length: 15; J gene: TRBJ2-7; V gene: TRBV28; CDR3 protein: CASTLTPPGVYEQYF; CDR3 DNA: TGTGCCAGCACCCTCACACCACCGGGGGTCTACGAGCAGTACTTC
D gene: TRBD2; CDR3 length: 17; J gene: TRBJ2-1; V gene: TRBV18; CDR3 protein: CASSPGVPAAGDNEQFF; CDR3 DNA: TGTGCCAGCTCACCCGGGGTCCCCGCGGCGGGGGACAATGAGCAGTTCTTC
D gene: TRBD2; CDR3 length: 16; J gene: TRBJ2-1; V gene: TRBV30; CDR3 protein: CAWSVKGLAVSNEQFF; CDR3 DNA: TGTGCCTGGAGTGTGAAGGGACTAGCTGTGTCCAATGAGCAGTTCTTC
D gene: .; CDR3 length: 12; J gene: TRBJ1-1; V gene: TRBV7-9; CDR3 protein: CASRDLAAEAFF; CDR3 DNA: TGTGCCAGCAGAGACCTAGCCGCTGAAGCTTTCTTT
D gene: TRBD1; CDR3 length: 17; J gene: TRBJ2-6; V gene: TRBV7-6; CDR3 protein: CASSPDRGDSGANVLTF; CDR3 DNA: TGTGCCAGCAGCCCGGACAGGGGCGACTCTGGGGCCAACGTCCTGACTTTC
D gene: .; CDR3 length: 13; J gene: TRBJ2-3; V gene: TRBV30; CDR3 protein: CAWSEGWADKQYF; CDR3 DNA: TGTGCCTGGAGTGAGGGGTGGGCAGATAAGCAGTATTTT
D gene: .; CDR3 length: 15; J gene: TRBJ1-2; V gene: TRBV28; CDR3 protein: CASSLFYDRNYGYTF; CDR3 DNA: TGTGCCAGCAGTCTCTTCTATGACAGGAACTATGGCTACACCTTC
D gene: .; CDR3 length: 15; J gene: TRBJ1-1; V gene: TRBV4-1; CDR3 protein: CASSQDRQGYTEAFF; CDR3 DNA: TGCGCCAGCAGCCAAGATCGGCAGGGCTACACTGAAGCTTTCTTT
D gene: TRBD2; CDR3 length: 16; J gene: TRBJ2-1; V gene: TRBV7-3; CDR3 protein: CASALPFGEGRNEQFF; CDR3 DNA: TGTGCCAGCGCCTTACCCTTCGGGGAGGGACGGAATGAGCAGTTCTTC
D gene: TRBD1; CDR3 length: 16; J gene: TRBJ2-3; V gene: TRBV27; CDR3 protein: CASSPGQGNFTDTQYF; CDR3 DNA: TGTGCCAGCAGCCCTGGACAGGGGAACTTCACAGATACGCAGTATTTT
D gene: TRBD1; CDR3 length: 13; J gene: TRBJ1-2; V gene: TRBV6-4; CDR3 protein: CASRGTARYGYTF; CDR3 DNA: TGTGCCAGCAGGGGGACAGCTCGCTATGGCTACACCTTC
D gene: .; CDR3 length: 14; J gene: TRBJ2-5; V gene: TRBV5-5; CDR3 protein: CASSLGTAVGTQYF; CDR3 DNA: TGTGCCAGCAGCTTGGGGACAGCGGTCGGGACCCAGTACTTC
D gene: .; CDR3 length: 11; J gene: TRBJ2-3; V gene: TRBV20-1; CDR3 protein: CSGGGPDTQYF; CDR3 DNA: TGCAGTGGCGGAGGACCAGATACGCAGTATTTT
D gene: .; CDR3 length: 11; J gene: TRBJ1-2; V gene: TRBV30; CDR3 protein: CAWSDTGKYTF; CDR3 DNA: TGTGCCTGGAGTGACACAGGGAAGTACACCTTC
D gene: TRBD1; CDR3 length: 15; J gene: TRBJ2-2; V gene: TRBV15; CDR3 protein: CATSRQGRDTGELFF; CDR3 DNA: TGTGCCACCAGCCGACAGGGGCGGGACACCGGGGAGCTGTTTTTT
D gene: .; CDR3 length: 15; J gene: TRBJ2-4; V gene: TRBV7-9; CDR3 protein: CASSYGQLAKNIQYF; CDR3 DNA: TGTGCCAGCAGCTACGGACAGCTAGCCAAAAACATTCAGTACTTC
D gene: .; CDR3 length: 12; J gene: TRBJ2-7; V gene: TRBV9; CDR3 protein: CASSEEGYEQYF; CDR3 DNA: TGTGCCAGCAGCGAAGAGGGTTACGAGCAGTACTTC